Shown below are 25 T cell receptor beta chains from a single sample sequenced in a study of beta chain features in type 1 diabetes. TCRB transcripts that were expressed got sequenced, as all of the isolated RNA had been reverse transcribed. TCRdb's copy holds only in-frame clones and misses some; the assay was immunoSEQ multiplex PCR. The sample carries tens of thousands of clones, approximately 60% recorded once. Sequences were obtained from Tregs from blood. These receptor sequences come from a woman in her twenties or thirties in good health.

CDR3 sequence reads: CATWRGATNEKLFF. The CDR3 coding sequence is TGTGCCACCTGGCGGGGAGCAACTAATGAAAAACTGTTTTTT. The chain couples TRBV6-6 to TRBJ1-4; the D is unclear. V lost 10 bases to trimming and J lost 0 bases, with 12 bases between them. The CDR3 totals 14 residues. The germline CDR1 and CDR2 sequences are MNHNY and SVGAGI (reference sequence).

This clone was counted between two and nine times. V and J are TRBV18 and TRBJ2-3, with no clear D. This CDR3 spans 13 amino acids. Per the germline V gene, CDR1 is KGHSH and CDR2 is LQKENI. The germline V and J ends were trimmed by 0 bases and 3 bases, with 4 bases remaining between them. DNA of the CDR3: TGTGCCAGCTCACCACCGGAGACAGATACGCAGTATTTT. This codes for CASSPPETDTQYF.

The chain links TRBV5-1 to TRBJ1-4; D unresolved. Germline lookup yields CDR1 SGHRS and CDR2 YFSETQ. The CDR3 loop spans 13 amino acids. Trimming left V 4 bases short and J 7 bases short, with 11 bases between. The chain's CDR3 is CASSGGPIEKLFF. In DNA, the CDR3 is TGCGCCAGCAGCGGAGGACCGATTGAAAAACTGTTTTTT.

This chain links TRBV7-2 with TRBJ2-3; weak D call: TRBD2 (6 bases). Germline lookup yields CDR1 SGHTA and CDR2 FQGNSA. The CDR3 consists of 14 residues. V shed 5 bases and J shed 2 bases, with 11 bases lying between them. CDR3 nucleotides: TGTGCCAGCAGCGTTGCTAGCGCCACAGATACGCAGTATTTT. Its translation: CASSVASATDTQYF. The whole variable domain, filled in from reference TRBV7-2 and TRBJ2-3, reads GAGVSQSPSNKVTEKGKDVELRCDPISGHTALYWYRQSLGQGLEFLIYFQGNSAPDKSGLPSDRFSAERTGGSVSTLTIQRTQQEDSAVYLCASSVASATDTQYFGPGTRLTVL.

The sample holds a few counts of this clone. This chain joins TRBV7-8 and TRBJ2-2; 8 bases fit TRBD1. The CDR3 length is 17 residues. The J segment lost 6 bases and the V segment lost 0 bases, leaving 9 bases of the junction unmatched. Germline V gives CDR1 SGHVS, CDR2 FQNEAQ. This CDR3 is CASSLARDRLMAGELFF. In nucleotides, the CDR3 is TGTGCCAGCAGCTTAGCCAGGGACAGGTTAATGGCCGGGGAGCTGTTTTTT.

The chain couples TRBV7-9 to TRBJ1-5; 12 bases agree with TRBD1. The CDR3 is 17 residues long. The V gene's germline CDR1 is SEHNR and CDR2 FQNEAQ (reference sequence). V gave up 5 bases and J gave up 0 bases; unmatched junction bases: 5. The CDR3 bases are TGTGCCAGCAGCCGAGGGACAGGGGGCTATAGCAATCAGCCCCAGCATTTT. Its protein product is CASSRGTGGYSNQPQHF.

This chain links TRBV29-1 with TRBJ2-2; TRBD2 might be the D (5 bases). V shed 7 bases and J shed 7 bases, with 13 bases lying between them. The CDR3 runs 12 residues. Per germline, CDR1 SQVTM and CDR2 ANQGSEA. The CDR3 DNA is TGCAGCGCGCGGACTGTTGGCGGGGAGCTGTTTTTT. Translation: CSARTVGGELFF.

The V call is TRBV7-9, the J call TRBJ2-7; D is undetermined. This CDR3 comprises 14 residues. Germline V gives CDR1 SEHNR, CDR2 FQNEAQ (reference sequence). Trimming took 4 bases from V and 0 from J, leaving 10 bases between them. The CDR3 region is CASSSVPLSYEQYF. The CDR3, as DNA: TGTGCCAGCAGCTCGGTCCCTCTCTCCTACGAGCAGTACTTC.

The gene calls are TRBV6-6 and TRBJ2-2, with D possibly matching TRBD1 (5 bases). This CDR3 spans 15 amino acids. V lost 6 bases, J lost 0 bases, and 11 bases lay in between. CDR1 and CDR2 (germline): MNHNY, SVGAGI (reference sequence). The CDR3 loop is CASRPDSANTGELFF. CDR3 nucleotide sequence: TGTGCCAGCAGACCCGACAGCGCGAACACCGGGGAGCTGTTTTTT.

This sequence joins TRBV4-1 and TRBJ2-5; D might be TRBD1 (6 bases). Germline V gene lookup returns CDR1 MGHRA and CDR2 YSYEKL. The CDR3 runs to 15 residues. V lost 1 base and J lost 5, with 14 bases in between. The CDR3 DNA sequence: TGCGCCAGCAGCCAAGGGGACACGGGTTGGGAGACCCAGTACTTC. It codes for CASSQGDTGWETQYF.

V is TRBV11-2 and J is TRBJ2-2; 10 nucleotides line up with TRBD2. V dropped 5 bases and J dropped 1; count of bases not matched to a gene: 7. The CDR3 spans 17 residues. The germline CDR1 and CDR2 sequences are SGHAT and FQNNGV. CDR3 in DNA: TGTGCCAGCAGCCGGACTAGCGGAGGTTTGAACACCGGGGAGCTGTTTTTT. Amino acid sequence: CASSRTSGGLNTGELFF.

The chain links TRBV27 to TRBJ2-2; the match to TRBD2 covers 9 bases. Germline CDR1 MNHEY, CDR2 SMNVEV (reference sequence). The CDR3 sequence is 15 residues long. J lost 5 bases, V lost 3 bases, and 4 bases had no gene match. The CDR3 sequence is CASSLLAGYTGELFF. CDR3 bases: TGTGCCAGCAGTTTGCTAGCGGGATATACCGGGGAGCTGTTTTTT.

V gene TRBV28 combines with J gene TRBJ2-7; 11 positions agree with TRBD2. With 4 bases clipped from V and 6 bases from J, the junction kept 5 bases outside the gene matches. Germline loops: CDR1 MDHEN, CDR2 SYDVKM. The CDR3 runs 14 residues. CDR3 sequence (DNA): TGTGCCAGCAGTTCACTAGCGGGAGTAAGCGAGCAGTACTTC. Its protein is CASSSLAGVSEQYF.

The chain uses TRBV30 and TRBJ2-2; 7 bases map to TRBD2. Losses at the gene ends were 4 bases for V and 2 bases for J; bases not matched to a gene: 4. CDR3 size: 14 residues. Germline V lookup: CDR1 GTSNPN, CDR2 SVGIG (reference sequence). This chain's CDR3 is CAWTSGINTGELFF. CDR3 nucleotides: TGTGCCTGGACTAGCGGAATAAACACCGGGGAGCTGTTTTTT. Combining the CDR3 with reference TRBV30 and TRBJ2-2 gives the whole variable domain SQTIHQWPATLVQPVGSPLSLECTVEGTSNPNLYWYRQAAGRGLQLLFYSVGIGQISSEVPQNLSASRPQDRQFILSSKKLLLSDSGFYLCAWTSGINTGELFFGEGSRLTVL.

The chain recombines TRBV29-1 with TRBJ2-7, with 7 bases aligning to TRBD2. V dropped 5 bases and J dropped 1; count of bases not matched to a gene: 2. The CDR3 consists of 12 residues. Per germline, CDR1 SQVTM and CDR2 ANQGSEA. In DNA, the CDR3 is TGCAGCGTTAGGACTAGTTCCTACGAGCAGTACTTC. Translation: CSVRTSSYEQYF.

This clone turned up a few times. This rearrangement joins TRBV28 to TRBJ2-3; 7 bases fit TRBD2. Germline loops: CDR1 MDHEN, CDR2 SYDVKM. CDR3 length: 15 residues. J gave up 10 bases and V 7 bases, and 17 bases lay outside the gene matches. The chain's CDR3 is CASTYGTGTTKAQYF. The CDR3 region has the DNA TGTGCCAGCACCTATGGGACCGGGACTACTAAGGCGCAGTATTTT.

This clone was recorded a few times. V usage is TRBV19 and J usage is TRBJ2-3, with TRBD1 matching 8 bases. The CDR3 spans 14 residues. Germline CDR1 and CDR2: LNHDA and SQIVND (reference sequence). J lost 7 bases, V lost 5 bases, and 8 bases had no gene match. The CDR3 sequence is CASSGSGGLNTQYF. In DNA, the CDR3 is TGTGCCAGTAGTGGGTCAGGGGGCTTAAATACGCAGTATTTT.

The rearrangement uses TRBV4-3 and TRBJ2-1; TRBD1 might be the D (5 bases). This CDR3 region has 13 residues. CDR1 is LGHNA, CDR2 YSLEER, per germline. Trimming cost V 0 bases and J 15 bases, with 15 bases left between them. The DNA for the CDR3 is TGCGCCAGCAGCCAAGATGTCAGGGCCGTGGGGTTCTTC. Protein sequence: CASSQDVRAVGFF.

The chain is built from TRBV28 and TRBJ1-3, with D unclear. This CDR3 contains 14 residues. The germline V gene encodes CDR1 MDHEN and CDR2 SYDVKM. Trimming removed 6 bases from V and 0 bases from J, with 9 bases in between. Written as DNA, the CDR3 is TGTGCCAGCAGACGAGGGAGCTCTGGAAACACCATATATTTT. Translated, it gives CASRRGSSGNTIYF.

This clone came up once. The chain joins TRBV28 to TRBJ2-7; a weak D match, TRBD1 (6 bases). The CDR3 length is 12 residues. V was pared by 4 bases and J by 8 bases, with 12 bases between. CDR1 and CDR2 (germline): MDHEN, SYDVKM. This CDR3 reads CASSSSTGQQYF. The CDR3 coding sequence is TGTGCCAGCAGTTCCTCCACAGGGCAGCAGTACTTC.

The chain uses TRBV19 and TRBJ1-2; tentative D call: TRBD1 (5 bases). CDR1 LNHDA and CDR2 SQIVND come from the germline V gene (reference sequence). The CDR3 sequence is 14 residues long. The V end was cut by 3 bases, the J end by 8 bases, with 16 bases between. The CDR3 protein is CASSMPPGYRGYTF. CDR3 coding DNA: TGTGCCAGTAGTATGCCCCCAGGGTACCGCGGCTACACCTTC.

As for this clone: At the DNA level, this CDR3 is encoded by other sequences in the same sample as well. This chain links TRBV19 with TRBJ1-5; 8 bases align to TRBD1. The CDR3 has 14 residues. Per the germline V gene, CDR1 is LNHDA and CDR2 is SQIVND (reference sequence). Unmatched junction bases numbered 4, after V lost 5 bases and J lost 4 bases. This CDR3 reads CASSPRTGNQPQHF. The CDR3 nucleotides are TGTGCCAGTAGTCCACGGACAGGGAATCAGCCCCAGCATTTT.

The chain recombines TRBV21-1 with TRBJ2-1; no check of the table's D call, TRBD2, against the DNA was made. TRBV21-1 is noted as a pseudogene. This CDR3 has 20 residues. CDR3 sequence: CASSKELARDLGSPYNEQFF. In DNA form, the CDR3 reads TGTGCCAGCAGCAAAGAGCTAGCGAGGGACTTGGGCAGTCCCTACAATGAGCAGTTCTTC.

The chain has TRBV7-9 and TRBJ2-7; D perhaps matches TRBD2 (6 bases). CDR3 size: 14 residues. Trimming stripped 3 bases from V and 13 bases from J, with 22 bases between. CDR1 is SEHNR, CDR2 FQNEAQ, per germline (reference sequence). CDR3 sequence reads: CASSFVSSGELSYF. CDR3 coding DNA: TGTGCCAGCAGCTTTGTATCGTCGGGGGAACTCTCCTACTTC.

The chain carries TRBV28 and TRBJ2-3; 7 bases fit TRBD2. Trimming at V came to 6 bases and at J to 9 bases, leaving 12 bases not matched to a gene. Germline CDR1 MDHEN, CDR2 SYDVKM. CDR3 length: 14 amino acids. This CDR3 reads CASRLGGPSGTQYF. The DNA of the CDR3 is TGTGCCAGCAGACTGGGAGGGCCCTCGGGAACGCAGTATTTT.